This entry is about one T cell receptor (beta chain). This sample is part of a study of blood T cell repertoires in COVID-19. In the original workflow: Amplifying reference gene primers gave estimates of nucleated cell counts. Sequencing used immunoSEQ multiplex PCR; TCRdb keeps in-frame clones, though not all of them. V, J and clone size derive from that table, while D and trimming were established from the DNA sequence. The sample lists around 6,700 clones, around 90% occurring once. The germline V and J ends were trimmed by 5 bases and 5 bases, with 15 bases remaining between them. Germline V gives CDR1 SEHNR, CDR2 FQNEAQ (reference sequence). This CDR3 has 14 amino acids.

This chain connects TRBV7-9 to TRBJ2-5; D may be TRBD2 (6 bases). The TCR comes from a human donor in a cohort sampled during active COVID-19. The sample taken for sequencing was peripheral blood. In DNA, the CDR3 is TGTGCCAGCAGCGCAAGGGATGGGGGGGAGACCCAGTACTTC. As protein: CASSARDGGETQYF.